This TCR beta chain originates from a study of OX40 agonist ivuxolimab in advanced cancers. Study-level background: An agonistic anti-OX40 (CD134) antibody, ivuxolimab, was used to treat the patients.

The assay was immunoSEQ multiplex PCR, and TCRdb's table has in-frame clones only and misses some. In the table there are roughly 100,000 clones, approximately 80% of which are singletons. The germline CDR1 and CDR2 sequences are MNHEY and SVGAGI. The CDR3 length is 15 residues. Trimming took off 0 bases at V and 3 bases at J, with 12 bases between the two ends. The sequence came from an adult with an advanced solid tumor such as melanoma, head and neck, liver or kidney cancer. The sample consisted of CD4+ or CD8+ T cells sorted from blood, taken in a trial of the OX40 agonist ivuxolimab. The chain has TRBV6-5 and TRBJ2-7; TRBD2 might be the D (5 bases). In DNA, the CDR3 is TGTGCCAGCAGTTACTCTTGGGCGAGGGACTACGAGCAGTACTTC. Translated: CASSYSWARDYEQYF.